Presented here are 30 T cell receptor beta chains from one specimen sequenced in a study of T cell repertoires in cytomegalovirus infection. TCRdb passed the reads through MiXCR, listing each CDR3 protein once. Of approximately 140,000 distinct CDR3 sequences in the sample, 5.5% to 7% are singletons; the top ten hold roughly 17%. The material sequenced was PBMCs. The receptors shown here come from a human donor in good health (CMV status not recorded). Some clones in this sample may be carry-over from other donors' samples.

This clonotype was detected a few times. Here the CDR3 reads CASSTGGNQPQHF. DNA for the CDR3: TGTGCCAGCAGTACAGGGGGCAATCAGCCCCAGCATTTT. This chain uses TRBV6-2 or TRBV6-3 with TRBJ1-5, with 7 bases lining up with TRBD1. This CDR3 is 13 amino acids long. Germline CDR1 MNHEY, CDR2 SVGEGT. The trim removed 5 bases at V and 2 bases at J, leaving 0 bases unmatched.

This clonotype was recorded many times. The rearrangement joins TRBV7-9 to TRBJ2-5, with no clear D. This CDR3 comprises 14 residues. Per the germline V gene, CDR1 is SEHNR and CDR2 is FQNEAQ (reference sequence). Trimming removed 3 bases at V and 2 bases at J, with 10 bases between. This chain's CDR3 is CASSFLGRQETQYF. CDR3 bases: TGTGCCAGCAGCTTCTTGGGCAGACAAGAGACCCAGTACTTC. The full variable domain, rest sourced from reference TRBV7-9 and TRBJ2-5, is DTGVSQNPRHKITKRGQNVTFRCDPISEHNRLYWYRQTLGQGPEFLTYFQNEAQLEKSRLLSDRFSAERPKGSFSTLEIQRTEQGDSAMYLCASSFLGRQETQYFGPGTRLLVL.

This clonotype was seen at least ten times. The chain carries TRBV7-2 and TRBJ2-2; 10 bases are a match to TRBD1. V shed 7 bases and J 3 bases; nucleotides not matched to a gene: 11. Germline lookup yields CDR1 SGHTA and CDR2 FQGNSA. This CDR3 is 17 amino acids long. The DNA of the CDR3 is TGTGCCAGCACCCCTACCGGGACAGGGGCGTACACCGGGGAGCTGTTTTTT. Translating it yields CASTPTGTGAYTGELFF. Variable domain in full (rest from reference TRBV7-2 and TRBJ2-2): GAGVSQSPSNKVTEKGKDVELRCDPISGHTALYWYRQSLGQGLEFLIYFQGNSAPDKSGLPSDRFSAERTGGSVSTLTIQRTQQEDSAVYLCASTPTGTGAYTGELFFGEGSRLTVL.

This clonotype was seen ten or more times. The chain has TRBV7-2 and TRBJ2-4; no reliable D call. Trimming removed 1 base from V and 1 base from J, with 8 bases in between. The CDR3 totals 15 residues. Germline loops: CDR1 SGHTA, CDR2 FQGNSA. In DNA, the CDR3 is TGTGCCAGCAGCTTAGTTAGCCTCGCCAAAAACATTCAGTACTTC. Its translation is CASSLVSLAKNIQYF. The full variable domain, in which reference TRBV7-2 and TRBJ2-4 provide the parts outside the CDR3, is GAGVSQSPSNKVTEKGKDVELRCDPISGHTALYWYRQSLGQGLEFLIYFQGNSAPDKSGLPSDRFSAERTGGSVSTLTIQRTQQEDSAVYLCASSLVSLAKNIQYFGAGTRLSVL.

Many counts were recorded for this clonotype. The chain is built from TRBV24-1 and TRBJ2-1; 12 bases are shared with TRBD2. The CDR3 extends over 16 amino acids. In germline, CDR1 is KGHDR, CDR2 SFDVKD. Trimming cost V 9 bases and J 8 bases; bases outside gene matches: 13. In nucleotides, the CDR3 is TGTGCCACCTCGAACCTAGCGGGGGGGTTCCGGGATGAGCAGTTCTTC. Translation gives CATSNLAGGFRDEQFF.

This clonotype was observed at least ten times. The chain uses TRBV19 and TRBJ2-7; 7 nucleotides line up with TRBD1. V lost 3 bases to trimming and J lost 2 bases; unmatched junction nucleotides: 7. This CDR3 is 15 amino acids long. From germline, CDR1 is LNHDA and CDR2 SQIVND (reference sequence). CDR3 nucleotides: TGTGCCAGTAGTATGCGACAGGGATACACCTACGAGCAGTACTTC. Its translation: CASSMRQGYTYEQYF. The variable domain in full, completed from reference TRBV19 and TRBJ2-7, reads DGGITQSPKYLFRKEGQNVTLSCEQNLNHDAMYWYRQDPGQGLRLIYYSQIVNDFQKGDIAEGYSVSREKKESFPLTVTSAQKNPTAFYLCASSMRQGYTYEQYFGPGTRLTVT.

This clonotype came up many times. The V and J genes are TRBV7-2 and TRBJ1-2; D is possibly TRBD1 (5 bases). Germline assignment: CDR1 SGHTA and CDR2 FQGNSA. V was shortened by 5 bases and J by 7 bases, with 11 bases between the two germline ends. This CDR3 spans 12 amino acids. The CDR3 sequence is CASSKNRRGYTF. As DNA, the CDR3 is TGTGCCAGCAGCAAAAACAGGCGTGGCTACACCTTC.

This clonotype was counted at least ten times. This chain joins TRBV6-2 or TRBV6-3 and TRBJ2-2; a possible D gene is TRBD1 (5 bases). Germline CDR1 and CDR2: MNHEY and SVGEGT. The CDR3 is 17 residues long. V lost 2 bases to trimming and J lost 1 base, with 14 bases between them. The CDR3 DNA sequence: TGTGCCAGCAGTTACCTTCGTAGACAGAGGAACACCGGGGAGCTGTTTTTT. Translated, it gives CASSYLRRQRNTGELFF.

This clonotype was counted many times. This rearrangement joins TRBV28 to TRBJ2-5, with 11 bases fitting TRBD1. V lost 6 bases, J lost 4 bases, and 10 bases stayed unmatched. Looked up from germline, CDR1 is MDHEN and CDR2 is SYDVKM. This CDR3 comprises 16 residues. This CDR3 is CASSRPGQGAGETQYF. The CDR3 coding sequence is TGTGCCAGCAGCCGTCCCGGACAGGGGGCTGGAGAGACCCAGTACTTC.

The genes are TRBV6-2 or TRBV6-3 and TRBJ2-1; no clear D. CDR3 length equals 15 residues. The ends were cut back, 2 bases at V and 3 bases at J, with 11 bases in the middle. Germline values: CDR1 MNHEY, CDR2 SVGEGT. The CDR3, as DNA: TGTGCCAGCAGTTACATAAGCGCGAGCTACAATGAGCAGTTCTTC. This gives the protein CASSYISASYNEQFF.

This clonotype was seen repeatedly, ten times or more. V usage is TRBV7-9 and J usage is TRBJ2-7, with D perhaps matching TRBD1 or TRBD2 (6 bases each). V was trimmed by 8 bases and J by 2 bases, leaving 16 bases between them. From germline, CDR1 is SEHNR and CDR2 FQNEAQ (reference sequence). This CDR3 has 14 residues. CDR3 amino acids: CASSRGAKPYEQYF. In DNA, the CDR3 is TGTGCCAGCTCGAGGGGGGCCAAGCCCTACGAGCAGTACTTC.

Note on this clonotype: A junction boundary mismatches the germline segment, possibly from a read error. The V call is TRBV3-1, the J call TRBJ1-5; no firm D call. The CDR3 extends over 12 amino acids. CDR1 is LGHDT, CDR2 YNNKEL, per germline (reference sequence). CDR3 sequence reads: CASIQDNKPQHF. The CDR3 region has the DNA TGTGCCAGCATCCAAGATAATAAGCCCCAGCATTTT.

This clonotype was seen ten or more times. The chain has TRBV12-3 or TRBV12-4 and TRBJ2-3, with unresolved D. This CDR3 has 16 amino acids. Trimming removed 6 bases at V and 1 base at J, with 17 bases between. This CDR3 reads CASSPRAFQGTDTQYF. The CDR3 bases are TGTGCCAGCAGCCCTAGGGCTTTCCAGGGCACAGATACGCAGTATTTT.

In this sample, this clonotype turned up a few times. The rearrangement joins TRBV5-1 to TRBJ2-3; D gene ambiguous. The ends were cut back, 0 bases at V and 9 bases at J, with 8 bases in the middle. Germline-derived CDR1 and CDR2 are SGHRS and YFSETQ. The CDR3 sequence is 12 residues long. CDR3 nucleotides: TGCGCCAGCAGCTTGGCTGGGGTGACGCAGTATTTT. Its protein is CASSLAGVTQYF.

The chain is built from TRBV28 and TRBJ1-1; D is undetermined. Between the trimmed V and J ends, which lost 3 bases and 8 bases, there was a span of 13 bases. The germline V gene encodes CDR1 MDHEN and CDR2 SYDVKM. This CDR3 has 13 amino acids. CDR3 in DNA: TGTGCCAGCAGTTTGATCATAGAACTCGAAGCTTTCTTT. Translation: CASSLIIELEAFF. Full variable domain (rest looked up from reference TRBV28 and TRBJ1-1): DVKVTQSSRYLVKRTGEKVFLECVQDMDHENMFWYRQDPGLGLRLIYFSYDVKMKEKGDIPEGYSVSREKKERFSLILESASTNQTSMYLCASSLIIELEAFFGQGTRLTVV.

This clonotype appeared many times. The chain links TRBV7-2 to TRBJ1-1; D perhaps matches TRBD1 (5 bases). The CDR3 runs 16 residues. Germline V CDR1 and CDR2: SGHTA, FQGNSA. Trimming pared 5 bases from V and 0 bases from J, leaving 16 bases between. This chain's CDR3 is CASSTDSAIMNTEAFF. DNA for the CDR3: TGTGCCAGCAGCACCGACAGCGCCATTATGAACACTGAAGCTTTCTTT.

This clonotype has ten or more counts. The chain joins TRBV20-1 to TRBJ2-7; D is uncertain. The germline V gene encodes CDR1 DFQATT and CDR2 SNEGSKA (reference sequence). Trimming took 6 bases from V and 2 from J, leaving 14 bases between them. The CDR3 totals 13 residues. Here the CDR3 DNA reads TGCAGTGCCGAAGACTCGGACGCCTACGAGCAGTACTTC. Encoded protein: CSAEDSDAYEQYF.

This clonotype was seen repeatedly, ten times or more. The rearrangement links TRBV9 to TRBJ2-7, with 13 positions matching TRBD2. The V gene's germline CDR1 is SGDLS and CDR2 YYNGEE. This CDR3 comprises 16 residues. The V and J ends lost 4 bases and 7 bases, in that order; junction bases with no gene match: 11. CDR3 nucleotides: TGTGCCAGCAGCCCGAGGACTAGCGGGGGTTTTTGGGAGCAGTACTTC. Amino acid sequence: CASSPRTSGGFWEQYF.

This clonotype was observed a few times. V is TRBV5-1 and J is TRBJ1-1; TRBD1 is a possible D gene (5 bases). Germline-derived CDR1 and CDR2 are SGHRS and YFSETQ. The V gene lost 0 bases and the J gene lost 6 bases, with 12 bases spanning the gap. This CDR3 is built from 14 residues. The CDR3 sequence: CASSLEVGGAEAFF. The CDR3 DNA is TGCGCCAGCAGCTTGGAAGTCGGGGGAGCTGAAGCTTTCTTT.

This clonotype was seen ten or more times. This chain connects TRBV6-6 to TRBJ1-1; 7 bases fit TRBD1. CDR1 is MNHNY and CDR2 is SVGAGI in the germline V gene (reference sequence). The length of the CDR3 is 14 residues. The junction had 5 bases not matched to a gene; V was cut back by 6 bases and J by 1 base. CDR3 protein: CASSKDRQNTEAFF. In DNA form, the CDR3 reads TGTGCCAGCAGCAAGGACAGGCAGAACACTGAAGCTTTCTTT.

There are many counts of this clonotype. The chain is built from TRBV7-3 and TRBJ2-1; TRBD2 matches 10 bases. CDR3 length: 14 residues. J gave up 10 bases and V 5 bases, and 8 bases lay outside the gene matches. Looked up from germline, CDR1 is SGHTA and CDR2 is FQGTGA. CDR3 region: CASSLSGGAGEQFF. Written as DNA, the CDR3 is TGTGCCAGCAGCCTGAGCGGGGGGGCCGGCGAGCAGTTCTTC.

This clonotype was counted many times. V and J are TRBV14 and TRBJ2-5; D is uncertain. This CDR3 contains 15 residues. V lost 4 bases, J lost 2 bases, and 14 bases lay in between. Germline V CDR1 and CDR2: SGHDN, FVKESK. CDR3 amino acids: CASSLKWAEQETQYF. The CDR3 DNA reads as TGTGCCAGCAGCCTTAAATGGGCGGAACAAGAGACCCAGTACTTC.

This clonotype came up many times. The rearrangement links TRBV7-2 to TRBJ2-2; a weak D match, TRBD1 (5 bases). V was shortened by 3 bases and J by 5 bases, with 7 bases between the two germline ends. Germline V CDR1 and CDR2: SGHTA, FQGNSA. This CDR3 contains 13 residues. This chain's CDR3 is CASSLQGTGELFF. CDR3 coding DNA: TGTGCCAGCAGCTTGCAGGGAACCGGGGAGCTGTTTTTT.

This clonotype was observed many times. J is TRBJ2-1 and V is TRBV19, with 9 bases identical to TRBD2. Germline V gene data show CDR1 as LNHDA and CDR2 as SQIVND (reference sequence). With 6 bases clipped from V and 6 bases from J, the junction kept 9 bases outside the gene matches. CDR3 length: 15 amino acids. CDR3 DNA sequence: TGTGCCAGTAGCACCTTAGCGGGGGCCGGCAATGAGCAGTTCTTC. Residues: CASSTLAGAGNEQFF.

This clonotype came up many times. The gene calls are TRBV7-2 and TRBJ2-1; D is perhaps TRBD2 (6 bases). Germline CDR1 is SGHTA and CDR2 is FQGNSA. The CDR3 consists of 15 residues. Trimming stripped 1 base from V and 3 bases from J, with 10 bases between. The CDR3 loop reads CASSLGGGLYNEQFF. The CDR3 coding sequence is TGTGCCAGCAGCTTAGGTGGGGGACTCTACAATGAGCAGTTCTTC. Full variable domain (rest looked up from reference TRBV7-2 and TRBJ2-1): GAGVSQSPSNKVTEKGKDVELRCDPISGHTALYWYRQSLGQGLEFLIYFQGNSAPDKSGLPSDRFSAERTGGSVSTLTIQRTQQEDSAVYLCASSLGGGLYNEQFFGPGTRLTVL.

This clonotype came up a few times. With a much larger clone just one base away, this may be a read error. The CDR3 protein is CANNTGGFSPLHF. In DNA form, the CDR3 reads TGTGCCAACAATACAGGGGGCTTTTCACCCCTCCACTTT. The rearrangement joins TRBV12-3 or TRBV12-4 to TRBJ1-6; 9 bases align to TRBD1. The CDR3 sequence is 13 residues long. After removal of 10 bases from V and 9 bases from J, the junction contained 7 bases not matched to a gene.

This clonotype was seen many times. V and J are TRBV6-6 and TRBJ1-2; 10 bases map to TRBD1. Germline CDR1 is MNHNY and CDR2 is SVGAGI (reference sequence). The CDR3 covers 16 residues. After removal of 4 bases from V and 4 bases from J, the junction contained 9 bases not matched to a gene. The CDR3 bases are TGTGCCAGCAGTTCCTCGACAGGGGGCGGCTTCTATGGCTACACCTTC. Residues: CASSSSTGGGFYGYTF.

The chain combines TRBV25-1 with TRBJ2-7, with D possibly matching TRBD2 (5 bases). Germline V gene data show CDR1 as MGHDK and CDR2 as SYGVNS. V gave up 1 base and J gave up 2 bases, with 9 bases separating them. The CDR3 is made up of 14 amino acids. CDR3 nucleotide sequence: TGTGCCAGCAGTGAATTGCGGGTCCCCTACGAGCAGTACTTC. This gives the protein CASSELRVPYEQYF.

This clonotype was picked up a small number of times. The genes are TRBV7-8 and TRBJ2-7; 10 bases are shared with TRBD2. Per the germline V gene, CDR1 is SGHVS and CDR2 is FQNEAQ. V lost 5 bases, J lost 0 bases, and 7 bases stayed unmatched. This CDR3 has 16 amino acids. CDR3 DNA: TGTGCCAGCAGCCATCTAGCGGGGGAGAGCTCCTACGAGCAGTACTTC. Protein sequence: CASSHLAGESSYEQYF.

About this clonotype itself: A read error may explain this, as a much larger clone is one base away. The chain combines TRBV4-2 with TRBJ1-6, with 8 positions matching TRBD1. Germline assignment: CDR1 LGHNA and CDR2 YNFKEQ. Germline trimming cut 2 bases from V and 8 bases from J; bases unmatched to any gene: 8. The CDR3 is 16 amino acids. The CDR3 loop reads CASSQPTGTGDSPLHF. CDR3 DNA: TGTGCCAGCAGCCAACCCACCGGGACAGGCGATTCACCCCTCCACTTT.